This T cell receptor beta chain was obtained from a study of shared clonotypes between healthy human individuals. Points from the study as a whole: Generation of non-shared clonotypes was less probable than generation of clonotypes shared by all four donors. Collection of samples was limited to blood; tissue repertoires likely differ.

The ends lost 4 bases at V and 5 bases at J; junction bases unmatched: 11. The CDR3 extends over 17 amino acids. About this clone itself: Antigen specificity is unknown.

Each PCR replicate from the sorted subsets contained around 0.2 ug DNA, which is 25,000 to 30,000 T cell genomes. TCRdb's copy holds only in-frame clones and misses some; the assay was immunoSEQ multiplex PCR. The sample consists of a few million clones, around nine tenths of them appearing once. The split of CD4+ cells yielded CD45RA+ naive and CD45RA-negative memory subsets. Sample: naive CD4+ T cells sorted from blood. Subset described: CD45RA+ positively selected. This clonotype was sampled from a man aged 18 to 30 in good health. V is TRBV5-3 and J is TRBJ2-1; 11 nucleotides agree with TRBD1. TRBV5-3 is identified as an open reading frame with a role that is uncertain. The DNA for the CDR3 is TGTGCCAGAAGCCTCGGACAGGGGGCTTTTATCCACAATGAGCAGTTCTTC. Its translation: CARSLGQGAFIHNEQFF.